This T cell receptor beta chain was identified in a study of blood T cell repertoires in COVID-19. Study-wide background: The study drew acute and convalescent COVID-19 samples from the United States, Italy and Spain.

Method: immunoSEQ multiplex PCR; TCRdb's copy keeps in-frame clones and lacks some. The sample has about 76,000 clones; roughly 80% are singletons. This CDR3 is 20 amino acids long. V was clipped by 2 bases and J by 0 bases, with 25 bases between them. Germline CDR1 reads KGHSH; CDR2 reads LQKENI. The clonotype comes from a woman between 55 and 75 years old with acute or convalescent COVID-19. The genes are TRBV18 and TRBJ1-1, with a possible D match to TRBD1 (6 bases). Sequenced sample: peripheral blood. The CDR3 DNA reads as TGTGCCAGCTCACCAAAAGTTATAGGCACAGGGCGGATTTTGAACACTGAAGCTTTCTTT. Translating gives CASSPKVIGTGRILNTEAFF.